This TCR beta chain was captured in a study of T cell responses to AZD1222 COVID-19 vaccine. Whole-study context: Timing groups of about 4 and about 12 weeks for second doses were pooled.

Overall study findings and caveats: After two AZD1222 doses, spike-specific TCR breadth and depth rose versus day 0.

About this clone itself: Its antigen is currently unknown.

V shed 1 base and J 4 bases; nucleotides not matched to a gene: 5. The CDR3 runs 16 residues. Germline values: CDR1 SGHTA, CDR2 FQGNSA. The assay was immunoSEQ multiplex PCR, and TCRdb's table has in-frame clones only and misses some. The sample lists about 97,000 clones; approximately 86% were seen once. The J gene is TRBJ1-5, the V gene TRBV7-2; 9 bases are a match to TRBD1. This sample comprised peripheral blood, obtained on day 0 of AZD1222 vaccination. The receptor was isolated from an adult in good health. CDR3 sequence reads: CASSLGIGQGNQPQHF. As DNA, the CDR3 is TGTGCCAGCAGCTTAGGTATCGGACAGGGGAATCAGCCCCAGCATTTT.